This TCR beta chain emerged from a study of blood T cell repertoires in COVID-19. The CDR3 has 14 amino acids. Germline assignment: CDR1 ENHRY and CDR2 SYGVKD. Trimming removed 4 bases from V and 5 bases from J; junction bases left unmatched: 3. Using immunoSEQ multiplex PCR, the repertoire was profiled, and TCRdb retains in-frame clones only, with some absent. The sample has about 170,000 clones, about 86% seen once. The V gene is TRBV10-3, the J gene TRBJ2-7; 12 bases fit TRBD1. The specimen sequenced was peripheral blood. This sequence was found in a woman in her seventies who had recovered from COVID-19. The CDR3 loop reads CAISAGTGGHEQYF. CDR3 nucleotide sequence: TGTGCCATCAGTGCCGGGACAGGGGGCCACGAGCAGTACTTC.